These 7 T cell receptor beta chains share one sample of origin, sequenced in a study of control samples from healthy donors and cancer patients. Only in-frame clones appear in the TCRdb table, and some are missing; sequencing was by immunoSEQ multiplex PCR. The sample shows roughly 180,000 clones, under 95% of them seen only once. The sequencing input was blood. The origin of the receptors is a woman between 18 and 30 years old in good health.

In its sample, this clone was seen once. The chain joins TRBV5-8 to TRBJ2-5, with TRBD2 identical over 9 bases. Per germline, CDR1 SGHTS and CDR2 YDEGEE. V shed 2 bases, J shed 5 bases, and the junction held 10 bases outside the gene matches. The length of the CDR3 is 16 residues. CDR3 loop: CASSFGLRGGRETQYF. The CDR3 DNA follows: TGTGCCAGCAGCTTCGGATTGCGGGGGGGCCGGGAGACCCAGTACTTC.

This clone was seen only once. The V call is TRBV9, the J call TRBJ2-3; D uncertain. Germline V gives CDR1 SGDLS, CDR2 YYNGEE. V lost 3 bases and J lost 0, with 11 bases in between. This CDR3 has 15 amino acids. In nucleotides, the CDR3 is TGTGCCAGCAGCGCAATCCATACTAGCACAGATACGCAGTATTTT. It codes for CASSAIHTSTDTQYF.

The chain recombines TRBV20-1 with TRBJ2-1; 8 bases are a match to TRBD2. CDR1 and CDR2 from the germline V gene are DFQATT and SNEGSKA (reference sequence). The J segment lost 9 bases and the V segment lost 3 bases, leaving 16 bases of the junction unmatched. This CDR3 region has 16 residues. Here the CDR3 reads CSASQDREGRPAEQFF. The CDR3 coding sequence is TGCAGTGCTAGTCAGGATCGGGAGGGCCGGCCCGCTGAGCAGTTCTTC.

This clone was observed a handful of times. The chain couples TRBV7-5 to TRBJ1-4. TRBV7-5 is a documented pseudogene. This CDR3 is built from 13 residues. This CDR3 is CARKGVTNEKLFF. The CDR3 DNA follows: TGTGCCAGAAAGGGTGTAACAAATGAAAAACTGTTTTTT.

The chain combines TRBV25-1 with TRBJ1-3; 7 bases are a match to TRBD1. With 4 bases clipped from V and 0 bases from J, the junction kept 3 bases outside the gene matches. CDR1 MGHDK and CDR2 SYGVNS come from the germline V gene. This CDR3 region has 15 residues. CDR3 sequence: CASSVAGGSGNTIYF. CDR3 nucleotides: TGTGCCAGCAGTGTTGCAGGGGGCTCTGGAAACACCATATATTTT. The whole variable domain, remainder taken from reference TRBV25-1 and TRBJ1-3, is EADIYQTPRYLVIGTGKKITLECSQTMGHDKMYWYQQDPGMELHLIHYSYGVNSTEKGDLSSESTVSRIRTEHFPLTLESARPSHTSQYLCASSVAGGSGNTIYFGEGSWLTVV.

V is TRBV6-5 and J is TRBJ2-7; TRBD1 matches 7 bases. Germline-derived CDR1 and CDR2 are MNHEY and SVGAGI. The CDR3 runs to 14 residues. The junction had 11 bases not matched to a gene; V was cut back by 6 bases and J by 6 bases. DNA for the CDR3: TGTGCCAGCAGAGGACTGGGGACAGCACCCGAGCAGTACTTC. Protein product: CASRGLGTAPEQYF.

The rearrangement links TRBV5-6 to TRBJ2-7; D remains unclear. Germline CDR1 SGHDT, CDR2 YYEEEE. Trimming took off 2 bases at V and 4 bases at J, with 13 bases between the two ends. The CDR3 runs 14 residues. CDR3 in DNA: TGTGCCAGCAGCTTCCGTTATGGCGGTTACGAGCAGTACTTC. Protein sequence: CASSFRYGGYEQYF.